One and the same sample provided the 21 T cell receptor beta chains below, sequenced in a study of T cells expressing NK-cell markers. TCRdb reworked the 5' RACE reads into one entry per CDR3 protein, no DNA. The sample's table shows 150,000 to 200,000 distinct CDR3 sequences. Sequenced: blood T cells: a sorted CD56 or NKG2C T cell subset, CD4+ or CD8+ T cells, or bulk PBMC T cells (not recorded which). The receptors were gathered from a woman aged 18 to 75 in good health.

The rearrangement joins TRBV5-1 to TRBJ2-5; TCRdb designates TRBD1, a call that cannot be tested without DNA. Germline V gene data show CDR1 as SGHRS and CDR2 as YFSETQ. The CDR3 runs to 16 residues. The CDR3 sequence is CASSLPGGFVKETQYF.

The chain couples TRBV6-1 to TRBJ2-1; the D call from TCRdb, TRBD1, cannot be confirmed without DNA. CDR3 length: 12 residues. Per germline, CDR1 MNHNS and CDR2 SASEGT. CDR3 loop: CASSESVGEQFF.

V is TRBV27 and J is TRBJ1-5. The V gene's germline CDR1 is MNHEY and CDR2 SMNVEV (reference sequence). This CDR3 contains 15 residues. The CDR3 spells CASMAAAYSNQPQHF.

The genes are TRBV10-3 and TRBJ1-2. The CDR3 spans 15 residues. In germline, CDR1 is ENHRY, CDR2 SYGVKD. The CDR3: CAISEIQPINYGYTF.

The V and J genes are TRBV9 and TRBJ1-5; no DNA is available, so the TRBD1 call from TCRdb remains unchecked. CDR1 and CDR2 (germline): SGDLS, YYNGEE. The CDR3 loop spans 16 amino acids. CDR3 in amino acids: CASSPTAGQGAQPQHF.

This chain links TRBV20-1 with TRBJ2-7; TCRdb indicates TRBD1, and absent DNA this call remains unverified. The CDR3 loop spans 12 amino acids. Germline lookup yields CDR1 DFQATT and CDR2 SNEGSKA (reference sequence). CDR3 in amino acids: CSAGTGGGEQYF.

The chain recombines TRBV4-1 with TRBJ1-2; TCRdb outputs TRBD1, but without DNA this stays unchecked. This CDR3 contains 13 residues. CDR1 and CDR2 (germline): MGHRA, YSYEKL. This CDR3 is CASSGQGNYGYTF.

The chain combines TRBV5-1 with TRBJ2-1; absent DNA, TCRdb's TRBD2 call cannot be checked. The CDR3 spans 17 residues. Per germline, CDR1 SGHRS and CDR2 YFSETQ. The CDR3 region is CASSFGLAGGFYNEQFF.

The CDR3 reads CASSDWQGKFSTEAFF. The genes are TRBV25-1 and TRBJ1-1. The CDR3 contains 16 residues. Germline V gene sequence: CDR1 MGHDK, CDR2 SYGVNS.

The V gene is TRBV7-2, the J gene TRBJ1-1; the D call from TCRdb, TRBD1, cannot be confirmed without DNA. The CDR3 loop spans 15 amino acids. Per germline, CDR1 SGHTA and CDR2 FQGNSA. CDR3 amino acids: CASRPKGAINTEAFF.

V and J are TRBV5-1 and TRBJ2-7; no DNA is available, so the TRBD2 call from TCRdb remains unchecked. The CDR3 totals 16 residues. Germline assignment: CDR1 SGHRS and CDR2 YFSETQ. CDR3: CASSLGLAQSSYEQYF.

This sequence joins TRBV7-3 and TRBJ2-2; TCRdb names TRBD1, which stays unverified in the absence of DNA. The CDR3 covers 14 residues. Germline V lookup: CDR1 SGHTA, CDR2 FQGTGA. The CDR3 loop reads CASTRSWGDGELFF.

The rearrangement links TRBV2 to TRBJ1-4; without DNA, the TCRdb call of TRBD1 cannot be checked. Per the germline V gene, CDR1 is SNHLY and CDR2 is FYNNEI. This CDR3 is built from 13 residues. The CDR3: CASSRSGDIVLFF.

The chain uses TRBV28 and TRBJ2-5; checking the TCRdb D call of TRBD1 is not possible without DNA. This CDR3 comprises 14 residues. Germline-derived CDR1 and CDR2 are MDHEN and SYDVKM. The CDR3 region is CASSRDPAQETQYF.

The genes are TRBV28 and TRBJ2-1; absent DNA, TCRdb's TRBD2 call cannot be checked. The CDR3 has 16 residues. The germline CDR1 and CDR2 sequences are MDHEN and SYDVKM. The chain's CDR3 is CASSGAGLNSYNEQFF.

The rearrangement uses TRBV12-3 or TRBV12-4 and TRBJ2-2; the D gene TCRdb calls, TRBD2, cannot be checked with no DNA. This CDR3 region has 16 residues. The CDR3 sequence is CASSDSGASNTGELFF.

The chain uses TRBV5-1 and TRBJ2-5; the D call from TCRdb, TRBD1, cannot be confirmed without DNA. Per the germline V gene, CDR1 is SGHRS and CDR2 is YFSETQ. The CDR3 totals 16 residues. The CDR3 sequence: CASSLVPTGVKETQYF.

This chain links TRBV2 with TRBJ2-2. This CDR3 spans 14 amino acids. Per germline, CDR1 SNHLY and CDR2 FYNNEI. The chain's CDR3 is CASRATHVDGELFF.

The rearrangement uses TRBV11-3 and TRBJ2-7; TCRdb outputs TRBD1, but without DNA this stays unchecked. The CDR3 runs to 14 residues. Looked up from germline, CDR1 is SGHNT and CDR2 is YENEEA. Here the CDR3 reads CASSNSGLTPEQYF.

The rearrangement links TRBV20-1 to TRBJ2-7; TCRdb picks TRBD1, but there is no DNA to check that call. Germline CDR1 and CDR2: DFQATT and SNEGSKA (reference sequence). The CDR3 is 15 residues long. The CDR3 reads CSARPSGRLLYEQYF.

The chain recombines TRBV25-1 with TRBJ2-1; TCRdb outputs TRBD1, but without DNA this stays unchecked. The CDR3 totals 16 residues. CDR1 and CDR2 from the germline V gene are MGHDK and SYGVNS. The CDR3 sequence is CASSEWVGAGAHEQFF. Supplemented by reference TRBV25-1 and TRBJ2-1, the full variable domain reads EADIYQTPRYLVIGTGKKITLECSQTMGHDKMYWYQQDPGMELHLIHYSYGVNSTEKGDLSSESTVSRIRTEHFPLTLESARPSHTSQYLCASSEWVGAGAHEQFFGPGTRLTVL.